These 32 T cell receptor beta chains share one sample of origin, sequenced in a study of T cell repertoires in cytomegalovirus infection. TCRdb re-called the reads through MiXCR, storing one row per CDR3 protein. The sample records around 630,000 distinct CDR3 sequences, approximately 25% being singletons. Sequencing was performed on CD8+ T cells from PBMCs. These TCRs come from a human donor in good health (CMV status not recorded). Some clones in this sample may be carry-over from other donors' samples.

The chain carries TRBV20-1 and TRBJ2-7; the D call may be TRBD1 or TRBD2 (6 bases each). V lost 1 base to trimming and J lost 5 bases, with 21 bases between them. Germline V lookup: CDR1 DFQATT, CDR2 SNEGSKA (reference sequence). The CDR3 has 16 residues. CDR3 sequence reads: CSARGARRQEGDEQYV. The CDR3 DNA follows: TGCAGTGCTAGAGGCGCCCGTAGACAGGAGGGGGACGAGCAGTACGTC.

Only one count was recorded for this clonotype. The V call is TRBV20-1, the J call TRBJ2-1; 7 bases fit TRBD2. Per germline, CDR1 DFQATT and CDR2 SNEGSKA (reference sequence). The CDR3 is made up of 16 amino acids. V dropped 0 bases and J dropped 9; count of bases not matched to a gene: 14. The CDR3 DNA reads as TGCAGTGCTAGAGATTCCTTTGGTTTAGCGGGCCCTGAGCAGTTCTTC. It specifies CSARDSFGLAGPEQFF.

This clonotype was seen ten or more times. The chain is built from TRBV7-4 and TRBJ1-1, with TRBD1 matching over 8 bases. The ends lost 0 bases at V and 3 bases at J; junction bases unmatched: 3. CDR3 length: 15 residues. CDR1 and CDR2 (germline): SGHVT, SQSDAQ. The CDR3 is CASSLADRGDTEAFF. CDR3 DNA: TGTGCCAGCAGCTTAGCCGACAGGGGAGACACTGAAGCTTTCTTT.

This clonotype was detected a few times. The chain combines TRBV6-5 with TRBJ2-2; 10 nucleotides match TRBD2. The CDR3 is made up of 17 amino acids. Germline V gene sequence: CDR1 MNHEY, CDR2 SVGAGI. With V trimmed by 0 bases and J by 6 bases, 7 bases remained unmatched. Here the CDR3 DNA reads TGTGCCAGCAGTTACTCAAGACTAGCGGGCCCCGCCGGGGAGCTGTTTTTT. It codes for CASSYSRLAGPAGELFF.

A word on this clonotype: Given a much more abundant clone one base away, this may be a read error. The chain has TRBV28 and TRBJ2-2; D call uncertain. CDR1 and CDR2 (germline): MDHEN, SYDVKM. V lost 4 bases and J 7 bases, leaving 16 bases between the germline ends. The CDR3 is 15 amino acids. The CDR3 nucleotides are TGTGCCAGCAGTTCAAACCGGGTCCGGGTCGGGGAGCTGTTTTTT. Protein: CASSSNRVRVGELFF.

At least ten counts were recorded for this clonotype. CDR3 DNA sequence: TGTGCCAGCAGTCTGACAGGGAACGAGCAGTACTTC. Protein product: CASSLTGNEQYF. The chain recombines TRBV7-9 with TRBJ2-7; 7 nucleotides match TRBD1. J was trimmed by 5 bases and V by 6 bases; bases with no gene match: 4. The CDR3 spans 12 residues. Germline values: CDR1 SEHNR, CDR2 FQNEAQ (reference sequence).

The gene calls are TRBV6-2 or TRBV6-3 and TRBJ2-7; a weak D match, TRBD1 (6 bases). The CDR3 has 14 residues. Trimming pared 2 bases from V and 2 bases from J, leaving 10 bases between. CDR1 and CDR2 (germline): MNHEY, SVGEGT. CDR3 sequence: CASSYLGQTYEQYV. In nucleotides, the CDR3 is TGTGCCAGCAGTTACCTTGGACAGACCTACGAGCAGTACGTC.

In its sample, this clonotype was seen a few times. The gene calls are TRBV14 and TRBJ2-1; 15 positions match TRBD2. The germline V gene encodes CDR1 SGHDN and CDR2 FVKESK. V lost 0 bases to trimming and J lost 6 bases; unmatched junction nucleotides: 9. CDR3 size: 19 residues. The CDR3 region is CASSQDEGLAGGIANEQFF. CDR3 nucleotide sequence: TGTGCCAGCAGCCAAGATGAAGGACTAGCGGGGGGGATTGCCAATGAGCAGTTCTTC.

The table lists this clonotype with a few counts. The chain employs TRBV20-1 and TRBJ2-5, with D possibly being TRBD2 (7 bases). Germline V gene sequence: CDR1 DFQATT, CDR2 SNEGSKA (reference sequence). This CDR3 has 15 amino acids. V lost 0 bases, J lost 0 bases, and 11 bases lay in between. In DNA form, the CDR3 reads TGCAGTGCTAGAGATGAGGGGGGGTACCAAGAGACCCAGTACTTC. Its translation: CSARDEGGYQETQYF.

The genes are TRBV10-3 and TRBJ2-6; 11 bases fit TRBD1. The CDR3 length is 17 residues. The V segment lost 4 bases and the J segment 3 bases; nucleotides outside the gene matches: 5. Germline V CDR1 and CDR2: ENHRY, SYGVKD. CDR3: CAISVRDRGSGANVLTF. The CDR3 region has the DNA TGTGCCATCAGTGTCCGGGACAGGGGGAGTGGGGCCAACGTCCTGACTTTC.

As regards this clonotype: A much larger clone differs from this one at a single base, so this may be a read error. This chain uses TRBV7-8 with TRBJ2-7; perhaps TRBD2 as D (5 bases). Germline V lookup: CDR1 SGHVS, CDR2 FQNEAQ. This CDR3 contains 13 residues. Written as DNA, the CDR3 is TGTGCCAACAGCAGCGGTCCTGGCTCCGAGCAGTACGTC. Protein product: CANSSGPGSEQYV.

A few counts support this clonotype. The V call is TRBV10-3, the J call TRBJ2-1; 8 bases fit TRBD2. V lost 8 bases, J lost 10 bases, and 10 bases stayed unmatched. Germline values: CDR1 ENHRY, CDR2 SYGVKD. The CDR3 spans 13 residues. The CDR3 spells CAIGERGLGEQFF. DNA of the CDR3: TGTGCCATCGGGGAGCGGGGGTTAGGCGAGCAGTTCTTC.

The chain links TRBV2 to TRBJ2-3; 9 bases are shared with TRBD2. V lost 2 bases to trimming and J lost 0 bases; unmatched junction nucleotides: 6. The CDR3 totals 17 residues. Germline loops: CDR1 SNHLY, CDR2 FYNNEI. The CDR3 DNA is TGTGCCAGCAGTGAACCAGCGGGGGGAATTAGCACAGATACGCAGTATTTT. Translation gives CASSEPAGGISTDTQYF.

This clonotype was counted between two and nine times. V and J are TRBV28 and TRBJ2-3; the D gene is possibly TRBD2 (5 bases). V was pared by 2 bases and J by 11 bases, with 11 bases between. The CDR3 has 12 amino acids. Germline assignment: CDR1 MDHEN and CDR2 SYDVKM. For the CDR3, the DNA is TGTGCCAGCAGTTTACGGGGTAGGAGGCAGTATTTT. It is translated as CASSLRGRRQYF.

The chain employs TRBV28 and TRBJ2-7, with 7 bases that match TRBD1. The V segment lost 3 bases and the J segment 6 bases; nucleotides outside the gene matches: 2. This CDR3 is built from 12 residues. In germline, CDR1 is MDHEN, CDR2 SYDVKM. CDR3 nucleotides: TGTGCCAGCAGTTTCCCAGGGGGCGAGCAGTACGTC. Its protein product is CASSFPGGEQYV.

This clonotype was counted between two and nine times. V gene TRBV3-1 combines with J gene TRBJ2-7; D perhaps matches TRBD1 (5 bases). The CDR3 totals 14 residues. Trimming took 0 bases from V and 1 from J, leaving 7 bases between them. CDR1 and CDR2 (germline): LGHDT, YNNKEL (reference sequence). This chain's CDR3 is CASSQEGQSYEQYV. CDR3 in DNA: TGTGCCAGCAGCCAAGAGGGGCAGTCCTACGAGCAGTACGTC.

In the case of this clonotype: A read error may be the cause here, since a much bigger clone is one base away. The genes are TRBV5-6 and TRBJ2-1; tentative D call: TRBD1 (6 bases). Germline CDR1 and CDR2: SGHDT and YYEEEE. The V end was cut by 6 bases, the J end by 5 bases, with 12 bases between. CDR3 length equals 13 residues. Here the CDR3 DNA reads TGTGCCAGCACCAACAGGGCGGACAATGAGCAGTTCTTC. Its protein is CASTNRADNEQFF.

The rearrangement uses TRBV5-1 and TRBJ1-6; maybe TRBD1 (5 bases). V gave up 6 bases and J gave up 7 bases, with 14 bases separating them. The germline V gene has CDR1 SGHRS and CDR2 YFSETQ. The CDR3 totals 14 residues. In DNA form, the CDR3 reads TGCGCCAGCACCGGGGACTGGAGCAATTCACCCCTCCACTTT. Translated, it gives CASTGDWSNSPLHF.

The chain employs TRBV7-8 and TRBJ1-1; the D gene is possibly TRBD1 (6 bases). From germline, CDR1 is SGHVS and CDR2 FQNEAQ. The CDR3 has 15 amino acids. With 5 bases removed from V and 3 bases from J, the gap between germline ends came to 16 bases. CDR3: CASSGWGGADTEAFF. The CDR3 nucleotides read TGTGCCAGCAGCGGATGGGGGGGGGCCGACACTGAAGCTTTCTTT.

J is TRBJ2-2 and V is TRBV6-1; D gene ambiguous. CDR1 and CDR2 (germline): MNHNS, SASEGT. The CDR3 extends over 16 amino acids. Trimming took off 1 base at V and 0 bases at J, with 9 bases between the two ends. CDR3 loop: CASSEGLRTNTGELFF. The CDR3 region has the DNA TGTGCCAGCAGTGAAGGTCTCAGGACGAACACCGGGGAGCTGTTTTTT.

V gene TRBV20-1 combines with J gene TRBJ2-1; D possibly corresponds to TRBD2 (6 bases). V was cut by 1 base and J by 4 bases, with 14 bases left in between. From germline, CDR1 is DFQATT and CDR2 SNEGSKA (reference sequence). The CDR3 extends over 15 amino acids. The CDR3 DNA follows: TGCAGTGCTAGAGGGGTGCGGGGAAGGTACAATGAGCAGTTCTTC. As protein: CSARGVRGRYNEQFF.

This chain connects TRBV9 to TRBJ1-2; TRBD1 is a possible D gene (5 bases). Germline V gives CDR1 SGDLS, CDR2 YYNGEE. Trimming took off 0 bases at V and 0 bases at J, with 21 bases between the two ends. The CDR3 is made up of 19 amino acids. The CDR3, as DNA: TGTGCCAGCAGCGTAGCGAGTGGACACTCGATCCCCTCTAACTATGGCTACACCTTC. Amino acid sequence: CASSVASGHSIPSNYGYTF.

The chain employs TRBV7-8 and TRBJ1-5; no definite D call. The CDR3 loop spans 15 amino acids. Trimming pared 3 bases from V and 5 bases from J, leaving 14 bases between. CDR1 and CDR2 from the germline V gene are SGHVS and FQNEAQ. The DNA for the CDR3 is TGTGCCAGCAGCTTTAGTGTAGGGCTGGATCAGCCCCAGCATTTT. It specifies CASSFSVGLDQPQHF.

The chain links TRBV12-5 to TRBJ2-7; perhaps TRBD1 as D (6 bases). CDR3 size: 16 residues. Germline CDR1 and CDR2: LGHNT and FRNRAP. Trimming removed 4 bases at V and 2 bases at J, with 18 bases between. The CDR3 region has the DNA TGTGCTAGTGGTTCTTCTACCCTGACAGGCCCCTACGAGCAGTACGTC. Protein: CASGSSTLTGPYEQYV.

As regards this clonotype: A much larger clone lies one base from this, so it may be a read error. The rearrangement joins TRBV7-3 to TRBJ1-1; the D gene is possibly TRBD1 (6 bases). Per germline, CDR1 SGHTA and CDR2 FQGTGA. This CDR3 has 14 amino acids. Here the CDR3 reads CVSSLTGGPTEAFF. The CDR3 DNA reads as TGTGTCAGCAGCTTAACGGGGGGGCCCACTGAAGCTTTCTTT.

This clonotype was counted between two and nine times. DNA for the CDR3: TGTGCCAGCAGTTCAGCACAGGGTATGATTTACGAGCAGTACTTC. Residues: CASSSAQGMIYEQYF. V and J are TRBV12-3 or TRBV12-4 and TRBJ2-7; tentative D call: TRBD1 (6 bases). The V end was cut by 4 bases, the J end by 4 bases, with 17 bases between. The CDR3 is 15 residues long.

This clonotype has only a few counts. The chain is built from TRBV7-2 and TRBJ2-1; D possibly corresponds to TRBD2 (6 bases). Trimming took 1 base from V and 15 from J, leaving 10 bases between them. The germline gives CDR1 SGHTA, CDR2 FQGNSA. The CDR3 has 11 residues. CDR3 sequence reads: CASSLGPGGFF. The CDR3 DNA reads as TGTGCCAGCAGCTTAGGCCCCGGGGGGTTCTTC.

This clonotype was found a few times. This CDR3 is CASSLGVFLDFDSGELFF. The CDR3 DNA reads TGTGCCAGCAGCTTAGGCGTCTTTTTGGACTTCGACAGCGGGGAGCTGTTTTTT. The gene calls are TRBV7-9 and TRBJ2-2; D tentatively fits TRBD1 or TRBD2 (5 bases each). The CDR3 runs to 18 residues. Germline-derived CDR1 and CDR2 are SEHNR and FQNEAQ (reference sequence). V lost 1 base and J 7 bases, leaving 22 bases between the germline ends.

This clonotype appeared many times. This sequence joins TRBV7-9 and TRBJ2-7, with D hard to call. CDR3 length equals 13 residues. CDR1 is SEHNR, CDR2 FQNEAQ, per germline (reference sequence). With 5 bases removed from V and 0 bases from J, the gap between germline ends came to 8 bases. This CDR3 is CASSPPSSYEQYV. Written as DNA, the CDR3 is TGTGCCAGCAGCCCCCCTAGCTCCTACGAGCAGTACGTC.

This chain links TRBV6-6 with TRBJ2-1; the D call may be TRBD1 or TRBD2 (5 bases each). The V gene's germline CDR1 is MNHNY and CDR2 SVGAGI (reference sequence). CDR3 length equals 12 residues. V gave up 2 bases and J gave up 9 bases, with 8 bases separating them. CDR3 DNA: TGTGCCAGCAGTTACGGGGGTAGTGAGCAGTTCTTC. Protein sequence: CASSYGGSEQFF.

This clonotype has ten or more counts. The chain is built from TRBV7-2 and TRBJ1-5; D perhaps matches TRBD1 (6 bases). Germline V gene sequence: CDR1 SGHTA, CDR2 FQGNSA. This CDR3 contains 17 residues. Trimming took 4 bases from V and 0 from J, leaving 16 bases between them. The CDR3 DNA reads as TGTGCCAGCAGCTCCAACCGGGACAAATATAGCAATCAGCCCCAGCATTTT. Its translation is CASSSNRDKYSNQPQHF.

The rearrangement joins TRBV5-1 to TRBJ2-1; D unclear. The V gene's germline CDR1 is SGHRS and CDR2 YFSETQ. The CDR3 spans 13 residues. With 5 bases removed from V and 2 bases from J, the gap between germline ends came to 8 bases. The CDR3 loop is CASRSETYNEQFF. In DNA form, the CDR3 reads TGCGCCAGCAGGAGCGAGACCTACAATGAGCAGTTCTTC.